The rows below give T cell receptor beta chains drawn from one sample of a study of T cell repertoires in cytomegalovirus infection. TCRdb reanalysed the reads using MiXCR and keeps one entry per CDR3 protein. Seen here are 150,000 to 200,000 distinct CDR3 sequences, approximately 28% observed once, and the top ten hold 30% to 35%. Input material: PBMCs. These receptors all stem from a human donor in good health (CMV status not recorded). Some clones in this sample may be carry-over from other donors' samples. Both conserved end residues are part of each CDR3. The D gene is left open where the match is weak. Size values are once, few and many counts, or a class for expanded clones, and some rows have none.

d_gene,abundance,j_gene,len,v_gene,CDR3aa,CDR3nt
.,.,TRBJ1-2,14,TRBV7-9,CASLGGSANYGYTF,TGTGCCAGCCTGGGGGGCAGCGCTAACTATGGCTACACCTTC
.,.,TRBJ2-1,13,TRBV2,CASSDWQATEQFF,TGTGCCAGCAGTGATTGGCAGGCAACTGAGCAGTTCTTC
.,.,TRBJ2-5,13,TRBV20-1,CSARRGTQETQYF,TGCAGTGCTAGAAGGGGGACCCAAGAGACCCAGTACTTC
TRBD1,.,TRBJ2-7,16,TRBV20-1,CSARRTGQRIGYEQYF,TGCAGTGCTAGACGCACGGGACAGAGGATCGGCTACGAGCAGTACTTC
.,many,TRBJ1-6,15,TRBV2,CASSDISSYNSPLHF,TGTGCCAGCAGTGATATTAGCTCCTATAATTCACCCCTCCACTTT
.,.,TRBJ2-7,14,TRBV6-1,CASYSWGGADEQYF,TGTGCCAGCTATTCTTGGGGGGGCGCCGACGAGCAGTACTTC
.,few,TRBJ2-5,14,TRBV15,CATSRVGGVETQYF,TGTGCCACCAGCAGAGTGGGCGGGGTGGAGACCCAGTACTTC
.,few,TRBJ1-2,14,TRBV12-3/TRBV12-4,CASSLFGSGNGYTF,TGTGCCAGCAGTCTATTTGGGTCAGGGAACGGCTACACCTTC
.,.,TRBJ1-1,13,TRBV7-6,CASSLSWGTEAFF,TGTGCCAGCAGCTTATCATGGGGGACTGAAGCTTTCTTT
.,.,TRBJ2-7,14,TRBV2,CASSVGWGTYEQYF,TGTGCCAGCAGCGTCGGGTGGGGAACCTACGAGCAGTACTTC
.,few,TRBJ2-5,15,TRBV10-1,CASSESRRSQETQYF,TGCGCCAGCAGTGAGTCGAGGCGGAGCCAAGAGACCCAGTACTTC
.,many,TRBJ2-7,12,TRBV7-2,CASSLDRGEQYF,TGTGCCAGCAGCTTGGATAGGGGCGAGCAGTACTTC
.,many,TRBJ1-5,15,TRBV7-8,CASSLVGGVDQPQHF,TGTGCCAGCAGCTTAGTAGGGGGGGTCGATCAGCCCCAGCATTTT
.,.,TRBJ1-4,15,TRBV10-3,CAISQSREWNEKLFF,TGTGCCATCAGCCAATCCAGGGAATGGAATGAAAAACTGTTTTTT
.,.,TRBJ1-6,15,TRBV5-1,CASSLSGGEDSPLHF,TGCGCCAGCAGCTTGAGCGGGGGCGAGGATTCACCCCTCCACTTT
.,.,TRBJ2-4,17,TRBV4-1,CASSQDNRALAKNIQYF,TGCGCCAGCAGCCAAGATAATCGGGCGTTAGCCAAAAACATTCAGTACTTC
.,.,TRBJ1-5,14,TRBV30,CAWSGGNSLGAQHF,TGTGCCTGGAGTGGAGGGAACAGCCTAGGAGCCCAGCATTTT
.,few,TRBJ2-7,15,TRBV6-5,CASSYSGRSSYEQYF,TGTGCCAGCAGTTACTCGGGACGGAGCTCCTACGAGCAGTACTTC
TRBD1,.,TRBJ1-5,14,TRBV6-1,CASSETGGLEPQHF,TGTGCCAGCAGTGAGACAGGGGGACTCGAGCCCCAGCATTTT
.,many,TRBJ1-2,13,TRBV19,CASTFGVSNGYTF,TGTGCCAGTACCTTTGGAGTCTCAAATGGCTACACCTTC
.,.,TRBJ2-1,15,TRBV12-3/TRBV12-4,CASTKGGGRYNEQFF,TGTGCCAGCACCAAAGGTGGGGGCCGTTACAATGAGCAGTTCTTC
.,few,TRBJ2-7,14,TRBV18,CASSPRRDFYEQYF,TGTGCCAGCTCACCTAGAAGGGACTTCTACGAGCAGTACTTC
.,.,TRBJ2-6,16,TRBV2,CASSIDGGSGANVLTF,TGTGCCAGCAGTATAGACGGAGGCTCTGGGGCCAACGTCCTGACTTTC
.,.,TRBJ1-2,12,TRBV6-1,CASSFSLSGYTF,TGTGCCAGCTCATTTTCTTTATCAGGCTACACCTTC
TRBD1,.,TRBJ1-1,13,TRBV7-7,CASSQGANTEAFF,TGTGCTAGTTCCCAGGGGGCGAACACTGAAGCTTTCTTT
.,many,TRBJ2-5,13,TRBV5-1,CASSPGLQETQYF,TGCGCCAGCAGTCCGGGACTCCAAGAGACCCAGTACTTC
.,.,TRBJ2-2,17,TRBV12-3/TRBV12-4,CASSLMVGGTNTVELFF,TGTGCCAGCAGTTTAATGGTGGGGGGAACAAACACCGTGGAGCTGTTTTTT
.,.,TRBJ2-6,13,TRBV15,CATGVSGANVLTF,TGTGCCACCGGGGTATCGGGGGCCAACGTCCTGACTTTC
.,.,TRBJ2-3,15,TRBV7-2,CASSLALAGTYTQYF,TGTGCCAGCAGCTTAGCACTAGCCGGCACATATACGCAGTATTTT
TRBD2,few,TRBJ2-3,16,TRBV4-2,CASSPRGLAGADTQYF,TGTGCCAGCAGCCCCAGGGGACTAGCGGGGGCAGATACGCAGTATTTT
.,.,TRBJ2-7,15,TRBV27,CASSLRPGGGYEQYF,TGTGCCAGCAGTTTAAGGCCAGGGGGAGGCTACGAGCAGTACTTC
.,few,TRBJ2-3,14,TRBV7-6,CASSYEGLTDTQYF,TGTGCCAGCAGCTACGAGGGGCTCACAGATACGCAGTATTTT
TRBD2,.,TRBJ2-3,17,TRBV7-9,CASTLGRTGGVTDTQYF,TGTGCCAGCACCCTGGGGCGAACGGGGGGAGTCACAGATACGCAGTATTTT
.,.,TRBJ2-3,14,TRBV2,CASSNRGGTDTQYF,TGTGCCAGCAGTAACAGGGGAGGTACAGATACGCAGTATTTT
.,many,TRBJ1-1,17,TRBV7-8,CASSLGQITLMNTEAFF,TGTGCCAGCAGCCTTGGACAGATCACACTTATGAACACTGAAGCTTTCTTT
.,.,TRBJ2-5,14,TRBV6-5,CASRRGAGKETQYF,TGTGCCAGCAGGAGGGGGGCGGGAAAAGAGACCCAGTACTTC
.,many,TRBJ1-6,14,TRBV7-9,CASSYGPGEGALHF,TGTGCCAGCAGCTACGGGCCCGGGGAGGGGGCCCTCCACTTT
.,many,TRBJ2-1,10,TRBV7-2,CASGDNEQFF,TGTGCCAGCGGAGACAATGAGCAGTTCTTC